This T cell receptor beta chain is drawn from a study of blood T cell repertoires in COVID-19. Turning to the study itself: Sources were T cells, B-cell-depleted T cells, or PBMCs; the material itself was cDNA or gDNA.

Original processing notes: Reference gene primers were amplified, and this amplification served to estimate nucleated cell counts. Only in-frame clones appear in the TCRdb table, and some are missing; sequencing was by immunoSEQ multiplex PCR. The D gene and trimming were derived from the DNA, and the V and J assignments and clone size from that table. The top ten clones hold 6.8% of a sample with around 110,000 clones, 70% to 90% of them seen once. Germline CDR1 and CDR2: MNHNS and SASEGT. Trimming at V came to 4 bases and at J to 10 bases, leaving 13 bases not matched to a gene. This CDR3 region has 17 residues.

This sequence was found in a man in his fifties or sixties with active or convalescent COVID-19. Sample: peripheral blood. J is TRBJ1-6 and V is TRBV6-1; TRBD1 matches at 10 bases. CDR3 nucleotides: TGTGCCAGCAGTGCGGGACAGGGGTTCACTCCGAGATCACCCCTCCACTTT. It is translated as CASSAGQGFTPRSPLHF.